A selection of T cell receptor beta chains follows, all from one sample in a study of PD-1 blockade in classical Hodgkin lymphoma. This table comes from immunoSEQ multiplex PCR, and its TCRdb copy is limited to in-frame clones, with some not included. This table has 90,000 to 100,000 clones, 85% to 90% appearing once. The sample consisted of peripheral blood mononuclear cells (PBMCs), taken before the second cycle of nivolumab. The receptor set was obtained from a human donor with classical Hodgkin lymphoma. The CDR3 runs from the conserved cysteine through the conserved F or W. A D gene is named only where the DNA matches it firmly. Clone size, where shown, is once, few, many, or a class for clones that have expanded.

.,TRBJ2-6,.,TRBV5-4,CASSLGGTDTGANVLTF,TGTGCCAGCAGCTTGGGAGGGACCGACACTGGGGCCAACGTCCTGACTTTC
.,TRBJ2-1,.,TRBV5-1,CASSLDRDFYNEQFF,TGCGCCAGCAGCTTGGACCGGGACTTTTACAATGAGCAGTTCTTC
.,TRBJ1-1,.,TRBV30,CAWSYGNTEAFF,TGTGCCTGGTCATACGGAAACACTGAAGCTTTCTTT
.,TRBJ2-1,.,TRBV11-2,CASRGPHNEQFF,TGTGCCAGCAGAGGTCCCCACAATGAGCAGTTCTTC
.,TRBJ2-3,.,TRBV11-3,CASSFGGFTDTQYF,TGTGCCAGCAGCTTTGGGGGTTTCACAGATACGCAGTATTTT
.,TRBJ2-7,.,TRBV30,CAWDAGAHEQYF,TGTGCCTGGGACGCCGGTGCCCACGAGCAGTACTTC
TRBD1,TRBJ2-7,.,TRBV5-6,CASSTGQGVNEQYF,TGTGCCAGCAGCACCGGACAGGGTGTTAACGAGCAGTACTTC
TRBD1,TRBJ1-1,.,TRBV4-2,CASSQDRDSNTEAFF,TGTGCCAGCAGCCAAGACCGGGACAGCAACACTGAAGCTTTCTTT
.,TRBJ1-2,.,TRBV4-2,CASSQISGALSHYGYTF,TGTGCCAGCAGCCAAATCTCAGGGGCGCTTAGCCACTATGGCTACACCTTC
.,TRBJ2-4,.,TRBV25-1,CAGSGRPKNIQYF,TGTGCCGGATCGGGAAGACCCAAAAACATTCAGTACTTC
.,TRBJ1-5,once,TRBV18,CASSPGADQPQHF,TGTGCCAGCTCACCAGGGGCGGATCAGCCCCAGCATTTT
.,TRBJ1-3,.,TRBV28,CASSSISLRGSGTIYF,TGTGCCAGCAGTTCCATCAGCCTCAGGGGATCAGGCACCATATATTTT
.,TRBJ2-7,.,TRBV19,CASSLRTLSYEQYF,TGTGCCAGTAGTCTCCGGACCCTCTCCTACGAGCAGTACTTC
TRBD2,TRBJ2-1,.,TRBV27,CASRSWGGYNEQFF,TGTGCCAGCAGGAGTTGGGGGGGCTACAATGAGCAGTTCTTC
TRBD1,TRBJ2-4,.,TRBV19,CASSIGDRGLNIQYF,TGTGCCAGTAGTATAGGGGACAGGGGGCTGAACATTCAGTACTTC
.,TRBJ2-3,.,TRBV28,CASNGWENSGTDTQYF,TGTGCCAGCAACGGTTGGGAGAATAGCGGCACAGATACGCAGTATTTT
TRBD2,TRBJ2-3,.,TRBV7-9,CATKRAGGPPTDTQYF,TGTGCCACCAAGAGAGCGGGAGGCCCCCCTACAGATACGCAGTATTTT
TRBD1,TRBJ1-2,.,TRBV25-1,CASRSDRDYGYTF,TGTGCCAGCAGATCAGACAGGGACTATGGCTACACCTTC
.,TRBJ2-7,.,TRBV6-5,CASSYSGVYEQYF,TGTGCCAGCAGTTACTCCGGAGTCTACGAGCAGTACTTC
.,TRBJ1-2,once,TRBV10-2,CASSPRANYGYTF,TGCGCCAGCAGTCCACGGGCTAACTATGGCTACACCTTC
TRBD1,TRBJ1-1,.,TRBV6-1,CASSDSGTGHTEAFF,TGTGCCAGCAGTGACTCCGGGACAGGCCACACTGAAGCTTTCTTT
TRBD1,TRBJ1-4,.,TRBV23-1,CASSQYKDREVRTEKLFF,TGCGCCAGCAGTCAATATAAGGACAGGGAAGTCCGAACTGAAAAACTGTTTTTT
.,TRBJ2-7,.,TRBV5-6,CASSLGTYEQYF,TGTGCCAGCAGCTTGGGGACTTACGAGCAGTACTTC
.,TRBJ1-3,few,TRBV19,CASSRDGGNTIYF,TGTGCCAGTAGTCGGGACGGTGGAAACACCATATATTTT
.,TRBJ1-5,.,TRBV18,CASSPQGNSNQPQHF,TGTGCCAGCTCACCTCAGGGGAATAGCAATCAGCCCCAGCATTTT
TRBD2,TRBJ2-3,.,TRBV7-6,CASSLMGGKLVDTQYF,TGTGCCAGCAGCTTAATGGGGGGGAAACTAGTGGATACGCAGTATTTT
TRBD2,TRBJ2-1,once,TRBV5-4,CASTTSGTNEQFF,TGTGCCAGCACGACTAGCGGGACGAATGAGCAGTTCTTC
.,TRBJ2-5,.,TRBV6-1,CASSRDRGTQYF,TGTGCCAGCAGCAGGGACCGGGGGACCCAGTACTTC
TRBD1,TRBJ1-1,.,TRBV5-1,CASSTGQGLNTEAFF,TGCGCCAGCAGCACCGGACAGGGGTTGAACACTGAAGCTTTCTTT
.,TRBJ1-6,.,TRBV28,CASSRWGDNSPLHF,TGTGCCAGCAGCCGCTGGGGAGATAATTCACCCCTCCACTTT
.,TRBJ2-7,.,TRBV7-6,CASSLEQGKGYEQYF,TGTGCCAGCAGCTTAGAACAGGGTAAAGGATACGAGCAGTACTTC
.,TRBJ2-1,few,TRBV7-6,CASSPPAWDEQFF,TGTGCCAGCAGCCCCCCCGCCTGGGATGAGCAGTTCTTC
.,TRBJ1-1,few,TRBV9,CASSVVGGWNTEAFF,TGTGCCAGCAGCGTAGTAGGAGGATGGAACACTGAAGCTTTCTTT
.,TRBJ2-5,.,TRBV4-1,CASSEAETQYF,TGCGCCAGCAGCGAGGCGGAGACCCAGTACTTC
TRBD2,TRBJ2-5,.,TRBV6-6,CASSPRTSGGWETQYF,TGTGCCAGCAGTCCCAGGACTAGCGGGGGTTGGGAGACCCAGTACTTC
.,TRBJ2-5,.,TRBV2,CASSEANQGLETQYF,TGTGCCAGCAGTGAAGCTAACCAGGGGTTAGAGACCCAGTACTTC
.,TRBJ2-5,.,TRBV7-9,CASRSALGGPWETQYF,TGTGCCAGCAGAAGTGCGCTGGGGGGCCCCTGGGAGACCCAGTACTTC
.,TRBJ1-2,.,TRBV27,CASSLQGRGGYTF,TGTGCCAGCAGTTTACAGGGCCGGGGTGGCTACACCTTC
.,TRBJ1-2,.,TRBV28,CASSLDAGPNYGYTF,TGTGCCAGCAGTCTCGATGCAGGGCCTAACTATGGCTACACCTTC
.,TRBJ2-2,.,TRBV19,CASTPTLFRAATGELFF,TGTGCCAGTACCCCCACCCTCTTCAGGGCCGCGACCGGGGAGCTGTTTTTT
.,TRBJ2-7,.,TRBV5-5,CASSLGSSYEQYF,TGTGCCAGCAGCTTGGGCAGCTCCTACGAGCAGTACTTC
TRBD2,TRBJ2-7,.,TRBV27,CASSTRTSGGPSSYEQYF,TGTGCCAGCAGTACGCGGACTAGCGGGGGCCCCAGCTCCTACGAGCAGTACTTC
.,TRBJ2-6,.,TRBV6-1,CASSEGISGANVLTF,TGTGCCAGCAGTGAAGGCATTTCTGGGGCCAACGTCCTGACTTTC
TRBD1,TRBJ2-7,.,TRBV4-1,CASSHVPVGTGSGEQYF,TGCGCCAGCAGCCATGTTCCCGTGGGGACAGGGAGTGGCGAGCAGTACTTC
.,TRBJ2-3,.,TRBV7-2,CASSLVNGGVSTDTQYF,TGTGCCAGCAGCTTAGTGAACGGCGGGGTTAGCACAGATACGCAGTATTTT
TRBD2,TRBJ2-7,.,TRBV2,CASSELAGVYEQYF,TGTGCCAGCAGTGAATTAGCGGGGGTCTACGAGCAGTACTTC
.,TRBJ2-6,.,TRBV7-6,CASSLTGSGANVLTF,TGTGCCAGCAGCCTAACAGGGTCTGGGGCCAACGTCCTGACTTTC
.,TRBJ1-1,.,TRBV2,CASRLRGMNTEAFF,TGTGCCAGCAGACTTAGAGGGATGAACACTGAAGCTTTCTTT
.,TRBJ1-5,few,TRBV28,CASSVRTLHQPQHF,TGTGCCAGCAGTGTCCGGACCCTTCATCAGCCCCAGCATTTT
TRBD1,TRBJ2-5,.,TRBV5-1,CASSLAGAGGLETQYF,TGCGCCAGCAGCTTGGCTGGGGCAGGGGGCCTAGAGACCCAGTACTTC
.,TRBJ2-1,.,TRBV6-1,CASSETGRAYNEQFF,TGTGCCAGCAGTGAAACGGGACGGGCCTACAATGAGCAGTTCTTC
TRBD1,TRBJ2-7,.,TRBV5-1,CASSLTGAPSYEQYF,TGCGCCAGCAGCTTGACAGGGGCCCCGTCCTACGAGCAGTACTTC
TRBD1,TRBJ2-2,.,TRBV2,CASRVDRVEGGELFF,TGTGCCAGCAGAGTAGACAGGGTTGAGGGCGGGGAGCTGTTTTTT
.,TRBJ2-1,.,TRBV11-1,CASSLEAADNSYNEQFF,TGTGCCAGCAGCTTAGAGGCGGCGGACAACTCCTACAATGAGCAGTTCTTC
TRBD1,TRBJ2-1,.,TRBV5-1,CASSLAGQGANEQFF,TGCGCCAGCAGCTTGGCGGGACAGGGGGCGAATGAGCAGTTCTTC